One TCR beta chain is described in this entry. The V and J ends lost 7 bases and 0 bases, in that order; junction bases with no gene match: 15. Per germline, CDR1 SNHLY and CDR2 FYNNEI. There are 19 residues in the CDR3. TCRdb's copy holds only in-frame clones and misses some; the assay was immunoSEQ multiplex PCR. Of 2 million to 2.5 million clones listed, roughly 90% are singletons. This sample was taken from a study of shared clonotypes between healthy human individuals. Study-wide context: Researchers assigned three CD4 naive, three CD4 memory, two CD8 naive and one CD8 memory plate to each donor.

This chain links TRBV2 with TRBJ2-5; 12 bases map to TRBD2. The sequenced sample consisted of naive CD4+ T cells from PBMCs. The subset is: CD45RA+ positively selected. The receptor was derived from a man aged 18 to 29 in good health. Some clones in this sample may be carry-over from other donors' samples. The CDR3 sequence is CASTLLRTSGMGYQETQYF. CDR3 DNA: TGTGCCAGCACTCTCCTCCGGACTAGCGGGATGGGGTACCAAGAGACCCAGTACTTC. Drawing the rest from reference TRBV2 and TRBJ2-5, the complete variable domain is EPEVTQTPSHQVTQMGQEVILRCVPISNHLYFYWYRQILGQKVEFLVSFYNNEISEKSEIFDDQFSVERPDGSNFTLKIRSTKLEDSAMYFCASTLLRTSGMGYQETQYFGPGTRLLVL.